A single sample gave rise to the 11 T cell receptor beta chains below, sequenced in a study of blood T cell repertoires in COVID-19. The repertoire was sequenced with immunoSEQ multiplex PCR; TCRdb's copy has only in-frame clones and lacks some. The sample records 250,000 or so clones, about 89% being singletons. The sample comprised PBMCs or T cells enriched from blood (not recorded which). Source of these receptors: a middle-aged man who had recovered from COVID-19.

This sequence joins TRBV19 and TRBJ2-5; D perhaps matches TRBD1 (6 bases). This CDR3 has 15 amino acids. The V gene lost 7 bases and the J gene lost 5 bases, with 20 bases spanning the gap. Germline values: CDR1 LNHDA, CDR2 SQIVND (reference sequence). For the CDR3, the DNA is TGTGCCAGTACCCCAACTACAGGGTCGGGGGAGACCCAGTACTTC. This gives the protein CASTPTTGSGETQYF.

This clone was seen only a few times. The rearrangement joins TRBV14 to TRBJ2-1; 9 positions match TRBD2. The length of the CDR3 is 15 residues. The germline V gene encodes CDR1 SGHDN and CDR2 FVKESK. V dropped 2 bases and J dropped 5; count of bases not matched to a gene: 4. This CDR3 reads CASSQLAGSHNEQFF. The CDR3 DNA is TGTGCCAGCAGCCAACTAGCGGGGAGCCACAATGAGCAGTTCTTC.

The rearrangement uses TRBV29-1 and TRBJ1-2; D is possibly TRBD1 (5 bases). The CDR3 sequence is 14 residues long. V shed 4 bases and J shed 4 bases, with 16 bases lying between them. The germline V gene encodes CDR1 SQVTM and CDR2 ANQGSEA. For the CDR3, the DNA is TGCAGCGTTGTTGTTGGAGGGGCGGGCTATGGCTACACCTTC. This sequence encodes CSVVVGGAGYGYTF.

The V call is TRBV11-3, the J call TRBJ1-2, with 7 bases matching TRBD1. V trimming: 1 base; J trimming: 4 bases; junction bases outside the gene matches: 3. The CDR3 is 14 residues long. CDR1 is SGHNT and CDR2 is YENEEA in the germline V gene. CDR3 in DNA: TGTGCCAGCAGCTTAGGGACAGGCTCCTATGGCTACACCTTC. This sequence encodes CASSLGTGSYGYTF.

The chain has TRBV19 and TRBJ2-3; a weak D match, TRBD2 (5 bases). Germline V CDR1 and CDR2: LNHDA, SQIVND (reference sequence). V shed 8 bases and J shed 0 bases, with 21 bases lying between them. The CDR3 is 17 amino acids. The CDR3 protein is CASSGLGGKSSTDTQYF. In DNA, the CDR3 is TGTGCCAGTTCCGGACTGGGTGGGAAATCTAGCACAGATACGCAGTATTTT. The full variable domain, with the rest looked up from reference TRBV19 and TRBJ2-3, is DGGITQSPKYLFRKEGQNVTLSCEQNLNHDAMYWYRQDPGQGLRLIYYSQIVNDFQKGDIAEGYSVSREKKESFPLTVTSAQKNPTAFYLCASSGLGGKSSTDTQYFGPGTRLTVL.

The chain combines TRBV27 with TRBJ2-3; 8 nucleotides line up with TRBD2. J lost 4 bases, V lost 2 bases, and 2 bases had no gene match. This CDR3 has 14 amino acids. Germline CDR1 and CDR2: MNHEY and SMNVEV (reference sequence). CDR3 coding DNA: TGTGCCAGCAGTTTAGGGACTAGAGCAGATACGCAGTATTTT. Protein sequence: CASSLGTRADTQYF.

A single count supports this clone. This rearrangement joins TRBV6-5 to TRBJ1-1, with 9 bases that match TRBD1. Germline assignment: CDR1 MNHEY and CDR2 SVGAGI. This CDR3 is built from 14 residues. V lost 6 bases and J lost 4; bases outside the gene matches: 6. DNA of the CDR3: TGTGCCAGCAGGATTACAGGGGGCGGCACTGAAGCTTTCTTT. Its protein is CASRITGGGTEAFF.

The chain employs TRBV4-1 and TRBJ2-3; D perhaps matches TRBD1 (6 bases). The germline CDR1 and CDR2 sequences are MGHRA and YSYEKL. The CDR3 runs to 18 residues. With 4 bases removed from V and 2 bases from J, the gap between germline ends came to 22 bases. The CDR3 region is CASSRGPGRQGNTDTQYF. CDR3 coding DNA: TGCGCCAGCAGCCGAGGGCCGGGAAGGCAGGGGAACACAGATACGCAGTATTTT.

This clone was seen once. This chain links TRBV19 with TRBJ1-4; D may be TRBD1 (6 bases). CDR1 and CDR2 (germline): LNHDA, SQIVND (reference sequence). The CDR3 sequence is 16 residues long. Trimming cost V 7 bases and J 3 bases, with 18 bases left between them. CDR3 amino acids: CASTSDSSASNEKLFF. The CDR3 coding sequence is TGTGCCAGTACATCGGACAGTTCGGCCTCTAATGAAAAACTGTTTTTT.

This chain uses TRBV18 with TRBJ1-6, with 7 positions matching TRBD1. Trimming cost V 6 bases and J 15 bases; bases outside gene matches: 11. The CDR3 covers 13 residues. Germline values: CDR1 KGHSH, CDR2 LQKENI. CDR3 sequence reads: CASSPRTGLLLHF. In nucleotides, the CDR3 is TGTGCCAGCTCCCCTAGGACAGGCCTCCTCCTCCACTTT.

The chain combines TRBV4-1 with TRBJ1-2; D remains ambiguous. Germline-derived CDR1 and CDR2 are MGHRA and YSYEKL. The CDR3 consists of 12 residues. Trimming removed 6 bases from V and 6 bases from J, with 11 bases in between. CDR3 amino acids: CASSVRGNGYTF. The CDR3 DNA reads TGCGCCAGCAGTGTGCGGGGTAATGGCTACACCTTC.